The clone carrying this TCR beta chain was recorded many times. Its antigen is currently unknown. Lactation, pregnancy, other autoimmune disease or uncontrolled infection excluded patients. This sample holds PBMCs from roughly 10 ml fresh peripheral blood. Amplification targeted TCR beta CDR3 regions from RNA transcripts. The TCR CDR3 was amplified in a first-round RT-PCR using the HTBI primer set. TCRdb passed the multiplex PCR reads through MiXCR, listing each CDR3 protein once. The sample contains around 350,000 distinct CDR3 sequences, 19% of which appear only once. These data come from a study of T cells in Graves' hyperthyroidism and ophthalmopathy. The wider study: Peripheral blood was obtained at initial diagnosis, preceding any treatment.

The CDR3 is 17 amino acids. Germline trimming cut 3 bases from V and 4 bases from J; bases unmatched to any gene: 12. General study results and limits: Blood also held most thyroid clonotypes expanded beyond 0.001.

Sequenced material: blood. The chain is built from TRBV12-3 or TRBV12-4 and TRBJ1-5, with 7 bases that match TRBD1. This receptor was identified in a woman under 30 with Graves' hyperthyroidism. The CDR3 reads CASSLGVGGPPNQPQHF. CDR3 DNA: TGTGCCAGCAGTTTGGGGGTAGGGGGCCCCCCTAATCAGCCCCAGCATTTT.